The present entry profiles one TCR beta chain with its context. This entry comes from a study of somatic mutations in cytotoxic T cells in rheumatoid arthritis. The table came from immunoSEQ multiplex PCR; TCRdb's copy has only in-frame clones and leaves some out. The sample includes under 20,000 clones, about 85% of them seen just once. This CDR3 is built from 16 residues. In germline, CDR1 is PRHDT, CDR2 FYEKMQ (reference sequence). After removal of 2 bases from V and 7 bases from J, the junction contained 7 bases not matched to a gene. The J gene is TRBJ2-2, the V gene TRBV13; 10 bases fit TRBD2. The specimen was CD8+ T cells sorted from blood. This clonotype originated in a woman in her forties with rheumatoid arthritis. The CDR3 here is CASSLRAGGPGGELFF. CDR3 bases: TGTGCCAGCAGCTTAAGAGCGGGGGGGCCCGGCGGGGAGCTGTTTTTT.